These T cell receptor beta chains were read from a single sample in a study of regulatory T cells in long-lasting Graves disease. TCRdb re-derived calls from the multiplex PCR reads in MiXCR, one entry per CDR3 protein. The data show 300,000 to 350,000 distinct CDR3 sequences, around a fifth seen once. The source material was peripheral blood mononuclear cells (PBMCs), sampled when the disease was refractory, from a patient treated with antithyroid drugs. The receptors were gathered from a female donor with Graves disease. CDR3s include the opening cysteine and the closing phenylalanine or tryptophan. Each record gives: V gene, J gene, D gene, clone size, CDR3 DNA, CDR3 protein. A D gene is named only where the DNA matches it firmly. Where a row states a size, it is once, few, many or the class of an expanded clone; other rows omit it.

v_gene: TRBV9
j_gene: TRBJ1-4
d_gene: NA
abundance: many
CDR3nt: TGTGCCAGCAGCGTAGATAGCACCGAAAAACTGTTTTTT
CDR3aa: CASSVDSTEKLFF

v_gene: TRBV13
j_gene: TRBJ1-1
d_gene: NA
abundance: many
CDR3nt: TGTGCCAGCAGCTTAGAGGTGACCCTGAAAGCTTTCTTT
CDR3aa: CASSLEVTLKAFF

v_gene: TRBV12-3/TRBV12-4
j_gene: TRBJ1-2
d_gene: NA
abundance: many
CDR3nt: TGTGCCAGCAGTTCCTTTTCGGGGAACTATGGCTACACCTTC
CDR3aa: CASSSFSGNYGYTF

v_gene: TRBV27
j_gene: TRBJ2-3
d_gene: NA
abundance: NA
CDR3nt: TGTGCCAGCAGTTTCATACAGAGCACAGATACGCAGTATTTT
CDR3aa: CASSFIQSTDTQYF

v_gene: TRBV28
j_gene: TRBJ2-5
d_gene: TRBD1
abundance: many
CDR3nt: TGTGCCAGCAGTTCGACTGGACAGGGGGGGATCCAGTACTTC
CDR3aa: CASSSTGQGGIQYF

v_gene: TRBV5-6
j_gene: TRBJ2-2
d_gene: TRBD1
abundance: NA
CDR3nt: TGTGCCAGCAGCTGGACAGGGACCGGCGGGGAGCTGTTTTTT
CDR3aa: CASSWTGTGGELFF

v_gene: TRBV20-1
j_gene: TRBJ2-7
d_gene: TRBD2
abundance: NA
CDR3nt: TGCAGTGCTCAGGGACTAGCGGGGAACTACGAGCAGTACTTC
CDR3aa: CSAQGLAGNYEQYF

v_gene: TRBV7-8
j_gene: TRBJ1-2
d_gene: NA
abundance: few
CDR3nt: TGTGCCAGCAGCTTTACAGAGGGTTATGGCTACACCTTC
CDR3aa: CASSFTEGYGYTF

v_gene: TRBV20-1
j_gene: TRBJ2-7
d_gene: TRBD1
abundance: NA
CDR3nt: TGCAGTGCCCCTGGGGTCGGGACAGGTGCCTACGAGCAGTACTTC
CDR3aa: CSAPGVGTGAYEQYF

v_gene: TRBV28
j_gene: TRBJ2-3
d_gene: NA
abundance: few
CDR3nt: TGTGCCAGCATTCCTGGAGGGTTGGCAGATACGCAGTATTTT
CDR3aa: CASIPGGLADTQYF

v_gene: TRBV28
j_gene: TRBJ2-3
d_gene: NA
abundance: few
CDR3nt: TGTGCCAGCAGAGGACAACAGGGATTGACAGATACGCAGTATTTT
CDR3aa: CASRGQQGLTDTQYF

v_gene: TRBV30
j_gene: TRBJ2-4
d_gene: TRBD2
abundance: few
CDR3nt: TGTGCCTGGAGCGGCGGGGGGGAAAACATTCAGTACTTC
CDR3aa: CAWSGGGENIQYF

v_gene: TRBV12-3/TRBV12-4
j_gene: TRBJ2-7
d_gene: TRBD2
abundance: many
CDR3nt: TGTGCCAGCAGAGTGGGCGGGAGGGGTCCCTACGAGCAGTACTTC
CDR3aa: CASRVGGRGPYEQYF

v_gene: TRBV7-9
j_gene: TRBJ1-2
d_gene: NA
abundance: NA
CDR3nt: TGTGCCAGCAGCTCTGGGACATCCGGGGGTGGCTACACCTTC
CDR3aa: CASSSGTSGGGYTF

v_gene: TRBV12-3/TRBV12-4
j_gene: TRBJ2-7
d_gene: TRBD1
abundance: many
CDR3nt: TGTGCCAGCAGTTACAGGGGCAGTGGGTCCTACGAGCAGTACTTC
CDR3aa: CASSYRGSGSYEQYF

v_gene: TRBV6-1
j_gene: TRBJ1-1
d_gene: NA
abundance: NA
CDR3nt: TGTGCCAGCAGCAGGGTTTGGGAGACTGAAGCTTTCTTT
CDR3aa: CASSRVWETEAFF

v_gene: TRBV19
j_gene: TRBJ2-2
d_gene: TRBD2
abundance: many
CDR3nt: TGTGCCAGCAGGACTAGCGGGACGAACACCGGGGAGCTGTTTTTT
CDR3aa: CASRTSGTNTGELFF

v_gene: TRBV12-3/TRBV12-4
j_gene: TRBJ1-1
d_gene: NA
abundance: NA
CDR3nt: TGTGCCAACAGACTCGGACATTTGAACACTGAAGCTTTCTTT
CDR3aa: CANRLGHLNTEAFF

v_gene: TRBV27
j_gene: TRBJ1-5
d_gene: NA
abundance: many
CDR3nt: TGTGCCAGCAGTTTAGTAGGTAGCAATCAGCCCCAGCATTTT
CDR3aa: CASSLVGSNQPQHF

v_gene: TRBV5-1
j_gene: TRBJ1-1
d_gene: NA
abundance: NA
CDR3nt: TGCGCCAGCAGCTTGTTAGGGTATGCGAACACTGAAGCTTTCTTT
CDR3aa: CASSLLGYANTEAFF

v_gene: TRBV4-3
j_gene: TRBJ2-7
d_gene: NA
abundance: NA
CDR3nt: TGCGCCAGCAGCCAAGGGTACTTCCCCCCTTCCTACGAGCAGTACTTC
CDR3aa: CASSQGYFPPSYEQYF

v_gene: TRBV7-2
j_gene: TRBJ2-5
d_gene: TRBD2
abundance: many
CDR3nt: TGTGCCAGCAGCCCCCAGAGCGGGGGGTCGGAGACCCAGTACTTC
CDR3aa: CASSPQSGGSETQYF

v_gene: TRBV7-2
j_gene: TRBJ1-1
d_gene: NA
abundance: many
CDR3nt: TGTGCCAGCAGCTTAACGCTATCGAACACTGAAGCTTTCTTT
CDR3aa: CASSLTLSNTEAFF

v_gene: TRBV20-1
j_gene: TRBJ2-5
d_gene: NA
abundance: NA
CDR3nt: TGCAGTGCCACCCGGAGCGAGCAGACCCAGTACTTC
CDR3aa: CSATRSEQTQYF

v_gene: TRBV20-1
j_gene: TRBJ1-4
d_gene: NA
abundance: NA
CDR3nt: TGCAGTGCTAGATACGCTCTGGGGGCTGAAAAACTGTTTTTT
CDR3aa: CSARYALGAEKLFF

v_gene: TRBV28
j_gene: TRBJ1-2
d_gene: TRBD1
abundance: many
CDR3nt: TGTGCCAGCAGTTTACGGGGGACAGCGGGATATGGCTACACCTTC
CDR3aa: CASSLRGTAGYGYTF

v_gene: TRBV29-1
j_gene: TRBJ1-1
d_gene: NA
abundance: NA
CDR3nt: TGCAGCGTTGATTTCCGGCAGGTGAACACTGAAGCTTTCTTT
CDR3aa: CSVDFRQVNTEAFF

v_gene: TRBV10-3
j_gene: TRBJ1-5
d_gene: NA
abundance: NA
CDR3nt: TGTACCATCAGTGTAAGTCCCGACCTAAATCAGCCCCAGCATTTT
CDR3aa: CTISVSPDLNQPQHF

v_gene: TRBV6-1
j_gene: TRBJ1-2
d_gene: NA
abundance: many
CDR3nt: TGTGCCAGCAGTACCCGGCAGGGATCCTATGGCTACACCTTC
CDR3aa: CASSTRQGSYGYTF

v_gene: TRBV2
j_gene: TRBJ2-7
d_gene: NA
abundance: many
CDR3nt: TGTGCCAGCAGTGAAATGTACGAGCAGTACTTC
CDR3aa: CASSEMYEQYF

v_gene: TRBV15
j_gene: TRBJ1-2
d_gene: NA
abundance: NA
CDR3nt: TGTGCCACCAGCACCAAGATGGAGGACTATGGCTACACCTTC
CDR3aa: CATSTKMEDYGYTF

v_gene: TRBV28
j_gene: TRBJ1-3
d_gene: NA
abundance: NA
CDR3nt: TGTGCCAGCAGTTTATCCCGGCTTAGAGGAAACACCATATATTTT
CDR3aa: CASSLSRLRGNTIYF

v_gene: TRBV27
j_gene: TRBJ2-5
d_gene: TRBD1
abundance: NA
CDR3nt: TGTGCCAGCAGTTCCCAGGGGGCGTCCCAAGAGACCCAGTACTTC
CDR3aa: CASSSQGASQETQYF

v_gene: TRBV9
j_gene: TRBJ2-2
d_gene: TRBD1
abundance: many
CDR3nt: TGTGCCAGCAGCATCGGACAGGGGCGAACCTCCACCGGGGAGCTGTTTTTT
CDR3aa: CASSIGQGRTSTGELFF

v_gene: TRBV28
j_gene: TRBJ2-3
d_gene: TRBD2
abundance: few
CDR3nt: TGTGCCAGCAGTAGGAGCGGGAGCCCCGATACGCAGTATTTT
CDR3aa: CASSRSGSPDTQYF